This TCR beta chain comes out of a study of T cell clonality in common variable immunodeficiency. This clone was recorded a few times. What it binds is not known. The CDR3 end is not reached by the read, which stops 3 residues before it; the germline J gene fills it in. CDR3 length: 16 amino acids. From germline, CDR1 is KGHSH and CDR2 LQKENI. Data came from immunoSEQ multiplex PCR; TCRdb stores just in-frame clones and leaves some out. This sample carries approximately 44,000 clones, none of them present only once. Blood samples were heparinized, about 4.5 to 9 ml per donor. Study-level findings and limits: Fewer deletions and N-nucleotide insertions were reportedly seen in common variable immunodeficiency TCR beta sequences.

This chain joins TRBV18 and TRBJ1-2, with TRBD1 as a possible D gene (5 bases). This clonotype was obtained from a person aged 18 to 70 in good health. Sequencing used peripheral blood mononuclear cells. Partial CDR3 DNA: TGTGCCAGCTCACCACGGCCGGGACTAGCGGGGTCCGAC. Translating it yields CASSPRPGLAGSD. The CDR3 as a whole reads CASSPRPGLAGSDYTF. The whole variable domain, filled in from reference TRBV18 and TRBJ1-2, reads NAGVMQNPRHLVRRRGQEARLRCSPMKGHSHVYWYRQLPEEGLKFMVYLQKENIIDESGMPKERFSAEFPKEGPSILRIQQVVRGDSAAYFCASSPRPGLAGSDYTFGSGTRLTVV.